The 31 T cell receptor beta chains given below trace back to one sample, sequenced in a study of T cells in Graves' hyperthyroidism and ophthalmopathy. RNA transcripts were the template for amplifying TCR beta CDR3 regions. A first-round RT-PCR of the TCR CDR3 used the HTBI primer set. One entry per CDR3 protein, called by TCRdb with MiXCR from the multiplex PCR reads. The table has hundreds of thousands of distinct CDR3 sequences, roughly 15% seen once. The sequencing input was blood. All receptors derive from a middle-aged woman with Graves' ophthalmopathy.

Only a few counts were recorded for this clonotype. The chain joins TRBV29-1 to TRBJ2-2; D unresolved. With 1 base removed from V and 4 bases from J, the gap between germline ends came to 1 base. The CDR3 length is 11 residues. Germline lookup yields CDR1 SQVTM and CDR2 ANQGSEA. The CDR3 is CSVEGTGELFF. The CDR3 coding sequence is TGCAGCGTTGAAGGCACCGGGGAGCTGTTTTTT.

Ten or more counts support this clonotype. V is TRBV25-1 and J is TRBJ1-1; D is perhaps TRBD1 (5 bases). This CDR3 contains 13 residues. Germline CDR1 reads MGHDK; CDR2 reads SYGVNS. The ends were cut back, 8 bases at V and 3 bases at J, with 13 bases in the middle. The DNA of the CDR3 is TGTGCCAGCGCAAATCTCAGGGACACTGAAGCTTTCTTT. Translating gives CASANLRDTEAFF.

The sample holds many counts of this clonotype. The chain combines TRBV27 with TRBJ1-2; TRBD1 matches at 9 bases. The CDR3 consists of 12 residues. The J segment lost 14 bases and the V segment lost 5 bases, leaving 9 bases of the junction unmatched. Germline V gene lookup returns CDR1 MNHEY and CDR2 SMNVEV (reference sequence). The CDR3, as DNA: TGTGCCAGCAGTCGGGACAGGGTTCTGTGGACCTTC. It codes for CASSRDRVLWTF.

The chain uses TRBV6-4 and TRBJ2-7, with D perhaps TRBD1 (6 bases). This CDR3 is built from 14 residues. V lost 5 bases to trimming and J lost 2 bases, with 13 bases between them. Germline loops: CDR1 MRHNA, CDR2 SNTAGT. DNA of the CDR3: TGTGCCAGCAGTTACGGGAACAGGGCCTACGAGCAGTACTTC. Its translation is CASSYGNRAYEQYF.

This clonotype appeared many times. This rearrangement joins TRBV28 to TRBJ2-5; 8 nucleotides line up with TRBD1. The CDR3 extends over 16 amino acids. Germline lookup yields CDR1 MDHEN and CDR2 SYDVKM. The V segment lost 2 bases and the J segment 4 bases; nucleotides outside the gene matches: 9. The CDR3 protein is CASSLTSQGAGETQYF. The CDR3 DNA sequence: TGTGCCAGCAGTTTAACGAGCCAGGGGGCTGGAGAGACCCAGTACTTC.

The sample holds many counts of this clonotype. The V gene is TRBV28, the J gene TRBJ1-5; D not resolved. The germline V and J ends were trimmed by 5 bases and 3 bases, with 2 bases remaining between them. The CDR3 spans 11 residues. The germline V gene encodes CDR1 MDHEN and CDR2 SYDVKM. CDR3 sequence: CASSINQPQHF. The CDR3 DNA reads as TGTGCCAGCAGTATCAATCAGCCCCAGCATTTT.

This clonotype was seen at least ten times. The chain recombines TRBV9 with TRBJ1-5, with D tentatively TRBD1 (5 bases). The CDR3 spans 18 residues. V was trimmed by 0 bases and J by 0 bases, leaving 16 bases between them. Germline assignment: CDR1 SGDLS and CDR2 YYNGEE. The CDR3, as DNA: TGTGCCAGCAGCGTAGCTGGGGGATCGATCCATAGCAATCAGCCCCAGCATTTT. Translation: CASSVAGGSIHSNQPQHF.

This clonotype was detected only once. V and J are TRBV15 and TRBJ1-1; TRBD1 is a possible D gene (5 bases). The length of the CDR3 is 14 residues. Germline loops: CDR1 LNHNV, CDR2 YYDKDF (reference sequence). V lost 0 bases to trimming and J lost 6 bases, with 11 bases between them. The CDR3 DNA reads TGTGCCACCAGCAGAGAACGAGGGGAGCCTGAAGCTTTCTTT. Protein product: CATSRERGEPEAFF.

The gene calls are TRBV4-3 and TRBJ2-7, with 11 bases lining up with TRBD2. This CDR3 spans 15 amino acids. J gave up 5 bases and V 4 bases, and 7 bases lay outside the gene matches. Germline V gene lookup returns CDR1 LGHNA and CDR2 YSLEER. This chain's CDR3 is CASSLNIAGGDEQYF. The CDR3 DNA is TGCGCCAGCAGCCTAAATATAGCGGGAGGGGACGAGCAGTACTTC.

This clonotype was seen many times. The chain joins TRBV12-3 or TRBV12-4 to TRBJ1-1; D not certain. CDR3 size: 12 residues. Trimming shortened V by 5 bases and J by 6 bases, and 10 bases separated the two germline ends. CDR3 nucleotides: TGTGCCAGCAGTGGTAGGCCCGCTGAAGCTTTCTTT. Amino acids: CASSGRPAEAFF.

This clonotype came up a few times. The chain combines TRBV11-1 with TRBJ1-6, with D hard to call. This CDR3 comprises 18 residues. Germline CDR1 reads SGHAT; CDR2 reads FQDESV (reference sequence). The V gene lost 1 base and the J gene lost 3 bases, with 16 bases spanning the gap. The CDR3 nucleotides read TGTGCCAGCAGCTTAGGGCCGGGATCGGTGAGCTATAATTCACCCCTCCACTTT. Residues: CASSLGPGSVSYNSPLHF.

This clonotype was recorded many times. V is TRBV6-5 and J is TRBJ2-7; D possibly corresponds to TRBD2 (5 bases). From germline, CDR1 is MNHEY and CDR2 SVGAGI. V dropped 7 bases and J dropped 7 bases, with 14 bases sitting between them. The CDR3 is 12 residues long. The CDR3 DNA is TGTGCCAGCAACCCGGGGTTGGGGGAGCAGTACTTC. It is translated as CASNPGLGEQYF.

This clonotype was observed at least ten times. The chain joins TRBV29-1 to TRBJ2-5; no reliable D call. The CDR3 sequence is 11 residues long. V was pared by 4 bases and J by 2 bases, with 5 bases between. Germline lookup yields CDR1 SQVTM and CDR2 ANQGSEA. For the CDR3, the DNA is TGCAGCGTTGTCCCTCAAGAGACCCAGTACTTC. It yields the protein CSVVPQETQYF.

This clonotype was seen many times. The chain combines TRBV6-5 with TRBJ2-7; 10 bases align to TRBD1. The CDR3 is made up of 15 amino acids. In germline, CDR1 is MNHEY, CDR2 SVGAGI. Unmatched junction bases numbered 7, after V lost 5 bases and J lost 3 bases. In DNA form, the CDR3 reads TGTGCCAGCAGTCAGGGACAGGGGATAAGCTACGAGCAGTACTTC. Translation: CASSQGQGISYEQYF.

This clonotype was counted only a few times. The CDR3 bases are TGTGCCTGGAGTCCCTTGACTAGCGGGCAAGAGACCCAGTACTTC. Translation: CAWSPLTSGQETQYF. This chain joins TRBV30 and TRBJ2-5; 10 bases are shared with TRBD2. CDR1 is GTSNPN, CDR2 SVGIG, per germline (reference sequence). The length of the CDR3 is 15 residues. J gave up 2 bases and V 2 bases, and 5 bases lay outside the gene matches.

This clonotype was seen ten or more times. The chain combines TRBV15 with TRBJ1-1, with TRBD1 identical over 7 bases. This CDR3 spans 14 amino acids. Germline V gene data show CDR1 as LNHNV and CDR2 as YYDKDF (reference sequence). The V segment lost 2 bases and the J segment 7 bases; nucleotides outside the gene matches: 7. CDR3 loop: CATSRTLRDSEAFF. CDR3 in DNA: TGTGCCACCAGCAGAACCCTACGGGACAGTGAAGCTTTCTTT.

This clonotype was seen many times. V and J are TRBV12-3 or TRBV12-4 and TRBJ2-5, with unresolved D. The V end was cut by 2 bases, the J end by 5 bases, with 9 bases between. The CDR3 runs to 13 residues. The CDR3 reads CASSLSALETQYF. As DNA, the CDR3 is TGTGCCAGCAGTTTATCAGCCCTCGAGACCCAGTACTTC.

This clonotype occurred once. DNA of the CDR3: TGTGCCTGGAGTGCGGGGGGCGTGAACACTGAAGCTTTCTTT. Encoded protein: CAWSAGGVNTEAFF. The gene calls are TRBV30 and TRBJ1-1; D perhaps matches TRBD1 (6 bases). V was trimmed by 1 base and J by 0 bases, leaving 9 bases between them. Germline CDR1 and CDR2: GTSNPN and SVGIG (reference sequence). CDR3 length equals 14 residues.

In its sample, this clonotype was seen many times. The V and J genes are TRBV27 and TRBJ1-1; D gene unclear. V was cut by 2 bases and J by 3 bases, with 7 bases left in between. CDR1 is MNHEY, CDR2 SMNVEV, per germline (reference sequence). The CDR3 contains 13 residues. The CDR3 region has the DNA TGTGCCAGCAGTTTAAAGTGGGACACTGAAGCTTTCTTT. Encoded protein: CASSLKWDTEAFF.

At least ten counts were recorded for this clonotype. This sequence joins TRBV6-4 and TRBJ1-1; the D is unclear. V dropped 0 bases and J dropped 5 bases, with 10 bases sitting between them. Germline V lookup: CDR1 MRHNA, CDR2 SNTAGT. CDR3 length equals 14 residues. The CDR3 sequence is CASSDSAGDTEAFF. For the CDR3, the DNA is TGTGCCAGCAGTGACTCGGCCGGGGATACTGAAGCTTTCTTT.

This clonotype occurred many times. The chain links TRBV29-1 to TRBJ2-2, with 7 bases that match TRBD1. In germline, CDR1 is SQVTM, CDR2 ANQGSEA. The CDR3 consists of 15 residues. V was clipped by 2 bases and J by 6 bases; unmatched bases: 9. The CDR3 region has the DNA TGCAGCGTTGAACTGGGACAGATTAACCCCGGGGAGCTGTTTTTT. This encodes CSVELGQINPGELFF.

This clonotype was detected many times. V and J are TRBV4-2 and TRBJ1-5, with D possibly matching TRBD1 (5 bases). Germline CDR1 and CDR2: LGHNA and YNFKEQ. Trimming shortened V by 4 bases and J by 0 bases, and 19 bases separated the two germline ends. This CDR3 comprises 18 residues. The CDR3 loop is CASSRLGAADYSNQPQHF. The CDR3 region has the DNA TGTGCCAGCAGCCGCCTTGGGGCAGCGGACTATAGCAATCAGCCCCAGCATTTT.

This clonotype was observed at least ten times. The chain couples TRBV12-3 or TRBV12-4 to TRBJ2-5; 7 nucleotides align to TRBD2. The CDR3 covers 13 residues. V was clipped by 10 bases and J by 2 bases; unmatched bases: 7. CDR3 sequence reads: CATKTSVQETQYF. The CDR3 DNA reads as TGTGCCACCAAAACTAGCGTTCAAGAGACCCAGTACTTC.

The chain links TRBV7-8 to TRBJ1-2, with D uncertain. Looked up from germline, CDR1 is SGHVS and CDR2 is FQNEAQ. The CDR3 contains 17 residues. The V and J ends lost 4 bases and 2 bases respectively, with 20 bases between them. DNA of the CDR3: TGTGCCAGCAGCTCCCTAGTTGGGCGGGGAGGCAACTATGGCTACACCTTC. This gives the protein CASSSLVGRGGNYGYTF.

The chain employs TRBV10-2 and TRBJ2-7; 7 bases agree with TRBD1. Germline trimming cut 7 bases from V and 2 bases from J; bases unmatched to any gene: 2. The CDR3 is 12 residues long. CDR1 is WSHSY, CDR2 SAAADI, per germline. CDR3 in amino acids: CASKGTAYEQYF. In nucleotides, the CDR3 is TGCGCCAGCAAAGGGACAGCCTACGAGCAGTACTTC.

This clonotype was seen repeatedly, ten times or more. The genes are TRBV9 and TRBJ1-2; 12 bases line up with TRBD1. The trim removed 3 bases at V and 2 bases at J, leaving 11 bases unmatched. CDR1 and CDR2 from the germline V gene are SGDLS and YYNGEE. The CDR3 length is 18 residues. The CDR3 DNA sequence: TGTGCCAGCAGCGGGCCGGGACAGGGGGCCAGGTGGAACTATGGCTACACCTTC. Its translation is CASSGPGQGARWNYGYTF.

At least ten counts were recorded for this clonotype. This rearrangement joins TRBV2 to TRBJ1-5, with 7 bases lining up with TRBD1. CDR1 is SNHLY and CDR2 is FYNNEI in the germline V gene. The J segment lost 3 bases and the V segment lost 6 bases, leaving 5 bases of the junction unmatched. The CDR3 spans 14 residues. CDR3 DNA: TGTGCCAGCAGGCCGGGACAGTCCAATCAGCCCCAGCATTTT. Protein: CASRPGQSNQPQHF.

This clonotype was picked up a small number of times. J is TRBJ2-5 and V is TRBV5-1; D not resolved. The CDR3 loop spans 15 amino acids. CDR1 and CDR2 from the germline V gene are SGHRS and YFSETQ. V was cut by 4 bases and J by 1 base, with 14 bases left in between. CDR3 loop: CASSLSPRSQETQYF. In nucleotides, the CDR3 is TGCGCCAGCAGCCTGAGTCCCCGAAGCCAAGAGACCCAGTACTTC.

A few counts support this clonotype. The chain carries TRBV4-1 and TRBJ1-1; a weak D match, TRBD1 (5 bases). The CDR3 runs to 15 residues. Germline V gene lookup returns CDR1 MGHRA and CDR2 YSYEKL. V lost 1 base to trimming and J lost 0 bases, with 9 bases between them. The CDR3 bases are TGCGCCAGCAGCCAAGGCTACAGGCTGAACACTGAAGCTTTCTTT. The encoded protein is CASSQGYRLNTEAFF.

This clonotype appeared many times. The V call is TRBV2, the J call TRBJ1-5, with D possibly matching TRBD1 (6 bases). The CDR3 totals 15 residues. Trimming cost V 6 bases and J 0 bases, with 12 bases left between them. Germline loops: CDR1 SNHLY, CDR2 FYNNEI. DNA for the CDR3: TGTGCCAGCAGCCGAGGGACAAATAGCAATCAGCCCCAGCATTTT. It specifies CASSRGTNSNQPQHF.

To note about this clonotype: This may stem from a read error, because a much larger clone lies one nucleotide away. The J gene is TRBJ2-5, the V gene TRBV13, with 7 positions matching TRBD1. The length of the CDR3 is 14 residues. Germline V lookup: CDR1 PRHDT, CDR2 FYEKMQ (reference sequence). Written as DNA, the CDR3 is TGTGCCATCAGCTCTACCAGCAGGGGGGAGACCCAGTACTTC. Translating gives CAISSTSRGETQYF.